This T cell receptor (beta chain) was sequenced during a study of identical twins. Study-level results: Conclusions were based on cross-sectional statistical analysis, without following the same donors. Modeled out-of-frame TCR alpha sharing in monozygotic twins fell below observed levels.

A note on this clonotype: Its target is not known. At one boundary the junction diverges from the germline segment, which might be a read error.

cDNA molecules carried unique molecular identifiers, and template switching added a universal primer site. One entry per CDR3 protein results from TCRdb running MiXCR on the 5' RACE reads. The data hold approximately 600,000 distinct CDR3 sequences, with around 7.4% observed a single time. The CDR3 contains 16 residues. The germline gives CDR1 SGHDN, CDR2 FVKESK. The sample also formed part of further work on yellow fever vaccine responses in identical twins.

The TCR was taken from a woman between 18 and 30 years old in good health. The sample was PBMCs. The chain joins TRBV14 to TRBJ1-3; D is unresolved. In DNA, the CDR3 is TGTGCCACCAGCAGCGGCGAGAAGGGATTGCGGAACACCATATATTTT. This sequence encodes CATSSGEKGLRNTIYF.